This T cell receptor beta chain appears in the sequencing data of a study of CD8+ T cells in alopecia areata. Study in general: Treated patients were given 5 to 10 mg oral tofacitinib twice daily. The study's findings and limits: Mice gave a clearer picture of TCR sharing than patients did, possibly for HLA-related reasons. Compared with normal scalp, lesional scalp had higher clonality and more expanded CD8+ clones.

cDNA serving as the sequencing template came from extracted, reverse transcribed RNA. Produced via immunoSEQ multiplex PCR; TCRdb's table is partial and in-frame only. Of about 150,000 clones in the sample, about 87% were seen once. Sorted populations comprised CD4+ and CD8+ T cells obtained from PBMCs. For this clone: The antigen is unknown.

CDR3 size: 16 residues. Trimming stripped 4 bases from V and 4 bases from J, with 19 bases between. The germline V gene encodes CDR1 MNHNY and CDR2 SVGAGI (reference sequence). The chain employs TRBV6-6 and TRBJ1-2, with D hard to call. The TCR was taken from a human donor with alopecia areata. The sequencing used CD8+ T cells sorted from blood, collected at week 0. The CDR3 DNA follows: TGTGCCAGCAGTTCAAGGAATATGGAGGACTTCTATGGCTACACCTTC. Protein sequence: CASSSRNMEDFYGYTF.